The 6 T cell receptor beta chains listed next were all sequenced from one sample in a study of blood T cell repertoires in COVID-19. Libraries were prepared by immunoSEQ multiplex PCR; TCRdb keeps only in-frame clonotypes and omits some of them. The sample lists approximately 170,000 clones, approximately 90% occurring once. The sample taken for sequencing was peripheral blood. All receptors come from a young man with active or convalescent COVID-19.

The chain employs TRBV7-3 and TRBJ2-2; 7 bases match TRBD1. V lost 5 bases to trimming and J lost 1 base; unmatched junction nucleotides: 4. Germline loops: CDR1 SGHTA, CDR2 FQGTGA. This CDR3 region has 15 residues. The CDR3 nucleotides read TGTGCCAGCAGCCCAAGGACAGGGAACACCGGGGAGCTGTTTTTT. Its protein is CASSPRTGNTGELFF.

The rearrangement uses TRBV4-3 and TRBJ1-4, with no clear D. The CDR3 has 14 amino acids. Trimming left V 0 bases short and J 7 bases short, with 9 bases between. Per germline, CDR1 LGHNA and CDR2 YSLEER. The CDR3 region is CASSQDWASEKLFF. The CDR3 DNA sequence: TGCGCCAGCAGCCAAGATTGGGCGAGTGAAAAACTGTTTTTT.

The chain recombines TRBV7-2 with TRBJ1-3, with D unresolved. The CDR3 loop spans 14 amino acids. The germline CDR1 and CDR2 sequences are SGHTA and FQGNSA. V gave up 4 bases and J gave up 0 bases, with 7 bases separating them. The CDR3 region is CASSYLVSGNTIYF. The CDR3 DNA reads as TGTGCCAGCAGCTATCTAGTCTCTGGAAACACCATATATTTT. Together with reference TRBV7-2 and TRBJ1-3, the CDR3 gives the full variable domain: GAGVSQSPSNKVTEKGKDVELRCDPISGHTALYWYRQSLGQGLEFLIYFQGNSAPDKSGLPSDRFSAERTGGSVSTLTIQRTQQEDSAVYLCASSYLVSGNTIYFGEGSWLTVV.

The genes are TRBV29-1 and TRBJ1-2; 9 nucleotides match TRBD1. This CDR3 has 12 residues. J gave up 5 bases and V 6 bases, and 4 bases lay outside the gene matches. Germline CDR1 is SQVTM and CDR2 is ANQGSEA. The CDR3 loop reads CSVAGTGYGYTF. CDR3 DNA: TGCAGCGTGGCCGGGACAGGGTATGGCTACACCTTC.

The chain links TRBV7-2 to TRBJ1-2, with D possibly TRBD1 on 5 matching bases. Germline V lookup: CDR1 SGHTA, CDR2 FQGNSA. V was shortened by 5 bases and J by 4 bases, with 17 bases between the two germline ends. The length of the CDR3 is 15 residues. The CDR3 region is CASSPNRRGPYGYTF. The CDR3 DNA is TGTGCCAGCAGCCCCAACCGAAGGGGCCCCTATGGCTACACCTTC.

A few counts support this clone. This chain connects TRBV4-2 to TRBJ2-5; TRBD2 is a possible D gene (6 bases). Germline CDR1 is LGHNA and CDR2 is YNFKEQ. The CDR3 runs 15 residues. V was cut by 0 bases and J by 0 bases, with 8 bases left in between. CDR3: CASSQDRGNQETQYF. The CDR3, as DNA: TGTGCCAGCAGCCAAGATCGGGGGAACCAAGAGACCCAGTACTTC.